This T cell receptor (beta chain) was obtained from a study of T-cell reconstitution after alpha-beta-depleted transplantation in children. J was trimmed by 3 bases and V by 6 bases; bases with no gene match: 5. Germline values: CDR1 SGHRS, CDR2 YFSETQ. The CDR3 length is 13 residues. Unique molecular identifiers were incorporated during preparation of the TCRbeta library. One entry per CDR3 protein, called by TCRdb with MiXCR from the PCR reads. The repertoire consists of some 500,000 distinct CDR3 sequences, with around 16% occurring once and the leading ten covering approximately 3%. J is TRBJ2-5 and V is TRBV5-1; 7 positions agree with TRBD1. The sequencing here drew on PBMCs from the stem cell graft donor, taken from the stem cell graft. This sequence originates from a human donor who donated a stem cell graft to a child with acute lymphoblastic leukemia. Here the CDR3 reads CASNRDRKETQYF. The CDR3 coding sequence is TGCGCCAGCAACCGGGACAGAAAAGAGACCCAGTACTTC.